The 20 T cell receptor beta chains in this list originate from one sample, sequenced in a study of T-cell reconstitution after alpha-beta-depleted transplantation in children. Unique molecular identifiers were incorporated into the prepared TCRbeta library. TCRdb fed the PCR reads into MiXCR, producing one record per CDR3 protein. The sample contains about 170,000 distinct CDR3 sequences, 8.5% to 14% of which appear only once. This material consisted of PBMCs, taken before TCRalphabeta/CD19-depleted stem cell transplant. The receptors originated from a boy younger than 10 with acute myeloid leukemia, due to receive a stem cell transplant.

On this clonotype: A read error is possible here, since a much larger clone lies one base away. The chain carries TRBV3-1 and TRBJ2-1; 11 bases align to TRBD2. V lost 11 bases, J lost 4 bases, and 13 bases stayed unmatched. CDR1 and CDR2 from the germline V gene are LGHDT and YNNKEL (reference sequence). The CDR3 runs to 16 residues. The CDR3 protein is CACSRGLAGGYNEQFF. The CDR3 DNA sequence: TGTGCCTGCTCCAGGGGATTAGCGGGAGGGTACAATGAGCAGTTCTTC.

This clonotype was observed many times. The CDR3 region is CASSVDSNSPLHF. In DNA form, the CDR3 reads TGTGCCAGCAGTGTCGACAGTAATTCACCCCTCCACTTT. This chain connects TRBV6-1 to TRBJ1-6; D is possibly TRBD1 (5 bases). The CDR3 is made up of 13 amino acids. The V gene lost 4 bases and the J gene lost 6 bases, with 7 bases spanning the gap. Germline CDR1 reads MNHNS; CDR2 reads SASEGT.

This clonotype was picked up many times. V is TRBV27 and J is TRBJ2-1; D unclear. Trimming pared 5 bases from V and 0 bases from J, leaving 14 bases between. Germline CDR1 reads MNHEY; CDR2 reads SMNVEV (reference sequence). This CDR3 is 16 amino acids long. CDR3 nucleotides: TGTGCCAGCAGTCCCCACTCTCTTAGCTCCTACAATGAGCAGTTCTTC. Translation gives CASSPHSLSSYNEQFF.

This clonotype was counted ten times or more. This rearrangement joins TRBV5-1 to TRBJ2-3; D is undetermined. Germline values: CDR1 SGHRS, CDR2 YFSETQ. Deletions cut 3 bases from V and 2 bases from J, with 4 bases between. The CDR3 totals 12 residues. CDR3 protein: CASSSFTDTQYF. For the CDR3, the DNA is TGCGCCAGCAGCTCCTTCACAGATACGCAGTATTTT.

This clonotype was seen at least ten times. V is TRBV11-2 and J is TRBJ1-1; no firm D call. CDR3 length: 11 amino acids. The V and J ends lost 5 bases and 9 bases respectively, with 10 bases between them. Germline V CDR1 and CDR2: SGHAT, FQNNGV. CDR3 coding DNA: TGTGCCAGCAGCCCCGCAGGCCAAGCTTTCTTT. Translation gives CASSPAGQAFF.

This clonotype was detected ten times or more. The chain links TRBV28 to TRBJ2-4, with 10 positions matching TRBD2. Trimming removed 3 bases from V and 9 bases from J; junction bases left unmatched: 14. This CDR3 has 17 amino acids. Germline V gene data show CDR1 as MDHEN and CDR2 as SYDVKM. CDR3 residues: CASSFHLLAGEGSIQYF. The CDR3, as DNA: TGTGCCAGCAGTTTCCACCTCCTAGCGGGAGAGGGCAGCATTCAGTACTTC.

This clonotype was observed many times. The CDR3 DNA follows: TGCAGTGCCACGAACCCACTAGCGGATTCTTACAATGAGCAGTTCTTC. This codes for CSATNPLADSYNEQFF. This chain joins TRBV20-1 and TRBJ2-1; 8 nucleotides align to TRBD2. Per germline, CDR1 DFQATT and CDR2 SNEGSKA (reference sequence). CDR3 length: 16 amino acids. V shed 6 bases and J 4 bases; nucleotides not matched to a gene: 14.

This clonotype was detected many times. V usage is TRBV5-1 and J usage is TRBJ2-5; 10 bases map to TRBD2. CDR1 is SGHRS, CDR2 YFSETQ, per germline. This CDR3 has 13 amino acids. V shed 6 bases, J shed 2 bases, and the junction held 1 base outside the gene matches. This CDR3 reads CASTGLAQETQYF. In DNA form, the CDR3 reads TGCGCCAGCACGGGACTAGCGCAAGAGACCCAGTACTTC.

Many counts were recorded for this clonotype. V usage is TRBV5-1 and J usage is TRBJ1-1; D unresolved. This CDR3 is 14 amino acids long. Germline V gives CDR1 SGHRS, CDR2 YFSETQ. V was shortened by 0 bases and J by 4 bases, with 10 bases between the two germline ends. The CDR3 DNA reads as TGCGCCAGCAGCTTGGAAGGGCGGGCCACTGAAGCTTTCTTT. Its protein is CASSLEGRATEAFF.

This clonotype was found many times. The chain combines TRBV5-1 with TRBJ2-1; TRBD2 agrees at 12 bases. The V gene end was trimmed by 3 bases and the J gene end by 9 bases; junction bases not matched to a gene: 10. The CDR3 sequence is 16 residues long. CDR1 SGHRS and CDR2 YFSETQ come from the germline V gene. The DNA for the CDR3 is TGCGCCAGCAGCTGGGGACTAGCGGGCGGAGGGATTGAGCAGTTCTTC. Protein sequence: CASSWGLAGGGIEQFF.

The gene calls are TRBV3-1 and TRBJ2-1; 10 positions agree with TRBD2. The CDR3 length is 15 residues. The germline V gene has CDR1 LGHDT and CDR2 YNNKEL (reference sequence). Losses at the gene ends were 11 bases for V and 4 bases for J; bases not matched to a gene: 11. The CDR3 loop reads CASCEAGGGYNEQFF. The CDR3 nucleotides read TGTGCCTCCTGCGAAGCGGGGGGGGGATACAATGAGCAGTTCTTC.

This clonotype was counted many times. The chain employs TRBV6-5 and TRBJ2-1; 10 bases map to TRBD1. The CDR3 length is 15 residues. Germline values: CDR1 MNHEY, CDR2 SVGAGI. V gave up 1 base and J gave up 9 bases; unmatched junction bases: 6. DNA of the CDR3: TGTGCCAGCAGTTACTTGGGACAGGGGATGGGTGAGCAGTTCTTC. Translated, it gives CASSYLGQGMGEQFF.

The rearrangement uses TRBV10-3 and TRBJ1-5; unclear D gene. The V end lost 1 base, the J end lost 6 bases, and 4 bases lay between the germline ends. Germline lookup yields CDR1 ENHRY and CDR2 SYGVKD. The CDR3 is made up of 12 amino acids. The CDR3 region has the DNA TGTGCCATCAGTGAGTTCACTCAGCCCCAGCATTTT. It specifies CAISEFTQPQHF.

In this sample, this clonotype turned up many times. The chain combines TRBV18 with TRBJ2-1; 10 nucleotides line up with TRBD2. V gave up 8 bases and J gave up 4 bases; unmatched junction bases: 5. Germline lookup yields CDR1 KGHSH and CDR2 LQKENI. The CDR3 length is 14 residues. The CDR3 DNA reads TGTGCCAGCAGCCCTAGCGGGAGTTACAATGAGCAGTTCTTC. Translating it yields CASSPSGSYNEQFF.

This chain uses TRBV11-2 with TRBJ2-5; a possible D gene is TRBD1 (6 bases). Germline CDR1 SGHAT, CDR2 FQNNGV. This CDR3 spans 13 amino acids. V lost 5 bases to trimming and J lost 7 bases, with 14 bases between them. The DNA of the CDR3 is TGTGCCAGCAGCCGAGCAGCACAGGGGACCCAGTACTTC. This encodes CASSRAAQGTQYF.

Many counts were recorded for this clonotype. V is TRBV11-2 and J is TRBJ2-3; D possibly corresponds to TRBD2 (6 bases). Germline CDR1 and CDR2: SGHAT and FQNNGV. Trimming took 5 bases from V and 4 from J, leaving 16 bases between them. This CDR3 has 15 amino acids. For the CDR3, the DNA is TGTGCCAGCAGCCATGGGGGGATTGGGGCAGATACGCAGTATTTT. Translated: CASSHGGIGADTQYF.

This clonotype was found many times. This chain uses TRBV5-1 with TRBJ1-1; a weak D match, TRBD1 (5 bases). V was shortened by 6 bases and J by 6 bases, with 18 bases between the two germline ends. The CDR3 extends over 14 amino acids. Per germline, CDR1 SGHRS and CDR2 YFSETQ. This CDR3 is CASTFGEGRAEAFF. Written as DNA, the CDR3 is TGCGCCAGCACCTTCGGCGAGGGGAGGGCTGAAGCTTTCTTT.

This clonotype showed up many times. The V and J genes are TRBV7-8 and TRBJ1-1; D is possibly TRBD1 (5 bases). Trimming removed 5 bases at V and 4 bases at J, with 17 bases between. Germline V CDR1 and CDR2: SGHVS, FQNEAQ. The CDR3 covers 15 residues. CDR3 loop: CASSNGHPRSTEAFF. The CDR3 bases are TGTGCCAGCAGCAATGGACATCCTAGGAGCACTGAAGCTTTCTTT.

This clonotype was seen ten or more times. The V gene is TRBV21-1, the J gene TRBJ2-7; the table names TRBD1, a call not compared with the DNA. TRBV21-1 is reported as a pseudogene. The CDR3 has 15 residues. Here the CDR3 DNA reads TGTGCCAGCAGCAAAAACAGGAGACAGAACTACGAGCAGTACGTC. Translating gives CASSKNRRQNYEQYV.

This clonotype was observed at least ten times. CDR3 amino acids: CASSLSPAGAREQYF. The CDR3 DNA reads TGTGCCAGCAGTTTATCCCCAGCGGGAGCTAGGGAGCAGTACTTC. This sequence joins TRBV28 and TRBJ2-7, with 8 bases fitting TRBD2. Unmatched junction bases numbered 9, after V lost 1 base and J lost 7 bases. CDR1 and CDR2 from the germline V gene are MDHEN and SYDVKM. This CDR3 has 15 amino acids.